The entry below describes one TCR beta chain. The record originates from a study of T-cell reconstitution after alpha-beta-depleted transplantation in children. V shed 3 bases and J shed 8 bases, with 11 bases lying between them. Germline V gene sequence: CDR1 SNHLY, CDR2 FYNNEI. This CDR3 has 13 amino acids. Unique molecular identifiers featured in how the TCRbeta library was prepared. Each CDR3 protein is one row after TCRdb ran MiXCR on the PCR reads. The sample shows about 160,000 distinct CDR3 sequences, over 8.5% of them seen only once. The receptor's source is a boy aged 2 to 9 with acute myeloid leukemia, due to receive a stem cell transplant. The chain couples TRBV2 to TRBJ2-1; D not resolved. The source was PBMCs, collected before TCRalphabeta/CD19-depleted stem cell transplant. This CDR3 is CASSEVTGDEQFF. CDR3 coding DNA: TGTGCCAGCAGTGAGGTTACGGGTGATGAGCAGTTCTTC.